These T cell receptor beta chains were read from a single sample in a study of follicular helper T cells after annual influenza vaccination. The table came from immunoSEQ multiplex PCR; TCRdb's copy has only in-frame clones and leaves some out. This table holds about 8,700 clones, 82% found once. The starting material was CXCR5+ CD38- circulating T follicular helper cells from blood, obtained 7 days after influenza vaccination. The receptors here all came from an adult who received the influenza vaccine. The CDR3 runs from the conserved cysteine through the conserved F or W.

>TRBJ1-2|TRBV6-9
CASSYRTTYGYTF
>TRBJ1-5|TRBV19
CASSIVAGASNQPQHF
>TRBJ2-1|TRBV19
CASSKAGGQRSYNEQFF
>TRBJ1-4|TRBV28
CASRGRIDLSATNEKLFF
>TRBJ2-3|TRBV1
CTSSQDSFSGGGTDTQYF
>TRBJ2-5|TRBV30
CAWSPGLGAETQYF
>TRBJ1-5|TRBV10-3
CAISEGGGNQPQHF
>TRBJ2-3|TRBV4-3
CASSQVMHWDRDTSDTQYF
>TRBJ1-4|TRBV18
CASFDNEKLFF
>TRBJ1-5|TRBV18
CASSGEWHSNQPQHF
>TRBJ1-2|TRBV2
CASSGSNGYTF
>TRBJ2-3|TRBV15
CATSIRDITDTQYF
>TRBJ1-4|TRBV11-2
CASSSREHLNEKLFF
>TRBJ2-2|TRBV6-1
CASRPRQGGTGELFF
>TRBJ1-5|TRBV15
CATTPGTFNQPQHF
>TRBJ2-6|TRBV7-2
CASSFGSGANVLTF
>TRBJ2-3|TRBV27
CASSLRERDTQYF
>TRBJ1-1|TRBV19
CASSYGQGVSNTEAFF
>TRBJ2-1|TRBV1
CTSSPGLENEQFF
>TRBJ2-3|TRBV30
CAWSVGGGSTDTQYF
>TRBJ2-7|TRBV4-3
CASSQGRQVSYEQYF
>TRBJ1-1|TRBV11-2
CASSLPGYTEAFF
>TRBJ1-2|TRBV28
CASSQSQGASKGYTF
>TRBJ2-5|TRBV6-6
CATHRGEETQYF
>TRBJ2-7|TRBV7-2
CASSLDHHEQYF
>TRBJ2-1|TRBV21-1
CASSKGDSYNEQFF
>TRBJ1-6|TRBV15
CATTPGHYNSPLHF
>TRBJ2-1|TRBV6-6
CASIGLAGGPHEQFF
>TRBJ1-5|TRBV6-6
CASSYSTGARDQPQHF
>TRBJ1-4|TRBV10-2
CASSVSLNEKLFF
>TRBJ2-7|TRBV7-2
CASSSPSGGTSAYEQYF
>TRBJ1-5|TRBV28
CASGVGNQPQHF
>TRBJ2-2|TRBV28
CASSDTSGATGELFF
>TRBJ2-3|TRBV28
CASRPTSLDTQYF
>TRBJ1-3|TRBV11-2
CASSPDRTSGNTIYF
>TRBJ2-7|TRBV7-2
CASSLSGGGGLGEQYF
>TRBJ2-2|TRBV27
CASSPMSLTPRGAVF
>TRBJ1-2|TRBV29-1
CSVEAQTLVDGYTF
>TRBJ2-5|TRBV5-1
CASSLVTSGAETQYF
>TRBJ1-4|TRBV25-1
CASSEPGAANEKLFF
>TRBJ2-2|TRBV5-8
CASSRGLAGPNTGELFF
>TRBJ1-6|TRBV6-5
CASRTGQITSPLHF
>TRBJ2-5|TRBV5-1
CASSFVIAGGHQETQYF
>TRBJ2-1|TRBV7-9
CASNYHNPGQGTNEQFF
>TRBJ2-7|TRBV30
CASSPPGLAGGSKNYEQYF
>TRBJ2-7|TRBV28
CASSPPGTGRYEQYF
>TRBJ1-1|TRBV7-6
CASSSVRAGATEAFF